This T cell receptor (beta chain) is from a study of cytomegalovirus exposure and HLA in healthy donors. Trimming left V 0 bases short and J 6 bases short, with 16 bases between. CDR1 and CDR2 (germline): SGHRS, YFSETQ. The CDR3 has 16 residues. The PCR ran on 60 Vbeta and 13 Jbeta primers. This table comes from immunoSEQ multiplex PCR, and its TCRdb copy is limited to in-frame clones, with some not included. The ten top clones account for under 6.5%, within a sample of under 200,000 clones. Sequencing input: PBMCs. This receptor was obtained from a man aged 30 to 39 in good health and CMV-seronegative. The J gene is TRBJ2-1, the V gene TRBV5-1, with a weak D call TRBD2 (7 bases). In nucleotides, the CDR3 is TGCGCCAGCAGCTTGGGTATCGGACTAGGGGGCAATGAGCAGTTCTTC. As protein: CASSLGIGLGGNEQFF.